These 20 T cell receptor beta chains share one sample of origin, sequenced in a study of blood T cell repertoires in COVID-19. Sequencing was performed with immunoSEQ multiplex PCR; in TCRdb, only in-frame clones are kept and a portion is missing. This sample has around 200,000 clones, with roughly 87% found just once. Sequencing was carried out using PBMCs or T cells enriched from blood (not recorded which). Every receptor here comes from a man younger than 30 with acute COVID-19.

V and J are TRBV6-5 and TRBJ2-7, with D possibly being TRBD2 (5 bases). Looked up from germline, CDR1 is MNHEY and CDR2 is SVGAGI. Trimming removed 0 bases from V and 2 bases from J, with 11 bases in between. The CDR3 length is 15 residues. The CDR3 coding sequence is TGTGCCAGCAGTTACTCGAGGGCTACAGCCTACGAGCAGTACTTC. Translated: CASSYSRATAYEQYF.

The V call is TRBV5-8, the J call TRBJ1-4, with D perhaps matching TRBD1 (5 bases). V lost 0 bases and J 4 bases, leaving 7 bases between the germline ends. Germline CDR1 reads SGHTS; CDR2 reads YDEGEE. This CDR3 spans 14 amino acids. CDR3 loop: CASSLDRFNEKLFF. For the CDR3, the DNA is TGTGCCAGCAGCTTGGACAGGTTTAATGAAAAACTGTTTTTT.

The chain couples TRBV10-3 to TRBJ2-3; D is unresolved. V dropped 6 bases and J dropped 1 base, with 8 bases sitting between them. CDR1 ENHRY and CDR2 SYGVKD come from the germline V gene. The CDR3 has 13 amino acids. CDR3 loop: CAIRNEGTDTQYF. CDR3 nucleotides: TGTGCCATCAGGAACGAGGGCACAGATACGCAGTATTTT.

The chain combines TRBV9 with TRBJ2-1; a weak D match, TRBD2 (6 bases). The V end lost 4 bases, the J end lost 0 bases, and 11 bases lay between the germline ends. The germline V gene encodes CDR1 SGDLS and CDR2 YYNGEE. CDR3 length: 15 amino acids. The CDR3 region has the DNA TGTGCCAGCAGCCACCGGGACTTCTCCTACAATGAGCAGTTCTTC. The encoded protein is CASSHRDFSYNEQFF.

The chain joins TRBV10-2 to TRBJ2-5, with 9 bases aligning to TRBD1. Germline V lookup: CDR1 WSHSY, CDR2 SAAADI. This CDR3 has 16 residues. V gave up 3 bases and J gave up 2 bases; unmatched junction bases: 7. In nucleotides, the CDR3 is TGCGCCAGCAGTGATGGGACAGGGCTTCTACAAGAGACCCAGTACTTC. The encoded protein is CASSDGTGLLQETQYF.

The V gene is TRBV21-1, the J gene TRBJ2-5; the D call in the table, TRBD1, was not verified against the DNA. TRBV21-1 is a documented pseudogene. The CDR3 is 15 amino acids. CDR3 protein: CASSKETTDQETQYF. CDR3 nucleotides: TGTGCCAGCAGCAAAGAGACGACAGACCAAGAGACCCAGTACTTC.

The chain has TRBV19 and TRBJ1-1; 8 bases match TRBD1. There are 15 residues in the CDR3. Trimming removed 4 bases from V and 1 base from J; junction bases left unmatched: 5. Looked up from germline, CDR1 is LNHDA and CDR2 is SQIVND (reference sequence). The CDR3 protein is CASSTLGQANTEAFF. Written as DNA, the CDR3 is TGTGCCAGTAGTACCCTGGGACAGGCGAACACTGAAGCTTTCTTT.

The gene calls are TRBV6-2 or TRBV6-3 and TRBJ2-1; 8 bases agree with TRBD2. With V trimmed by 4 bases and J by 3 bases, 14 bases remained unmatched. CDR3 length: 18 residues. Germline V CDR1 and CDR2: MNHEY, SVGEGT. CDR3 sequence (DNA): TGTGCCAGCAGTTCCCGAAACCAACCGGGACTAGACTACAATGAGCAGTTCTTC. Protein: CASSSRNQPGLDYNEQFF.

This sequence joins TRBV29-1 and TRBJ2-5; no reliable D call. The V end was cut by 4 bases, the J end by 7 bases, with 16 bases between. Germline values: CDR1 SQVTM, CDR2 ANQGSEA. The CDR3 length is 13 residues. For the CDR3, the DNA is TGCAGCGTTGGGATCCCAGCGCTCGGGACCCAGTACTTC. Its protein is CSVGIPALGTQYF.

This clone was seen once. The V gene is TRBV5-1, the J gene TRBJ1-5, with TRBD1 matching over 12 bases. Germline loops: CDR1 SGHRS, CDR2 YFSETQ. The CDR3 is made up of 15 amino acids. Germline trimming cut 4 bases from V and 6 bases from J; bases unmatched to any gene: 5. This CDR3 is CASSPGTGGPQPQHF. In nucleotides, the CDR3 is TGCGCCAGCAGCCCCGGGACAGGGGGCCCTCAGCCCCAGCATTTT. The full variable domain, in which reference TRBV5-1 and TRBJ1-5 provide the parts outside the CDR3, is KAGVTQTPRYLIKTRGQQVTLSCSPISGHRSVSWYQQTPGQGLQFLFEYFSETQRNKGNFPGRFSGRQFSNSRSEMNVSTLELGDSALYLCASSPGTGGPQPQHFGDGTRLSIL.

This chain connects TRBV6-5 to TRBJ1-5; 7 nucleotides agree with TRBD1. There are 14 residues in the CDR3. Trimming took 6 bases from V and 3 from J; bases not matched to a gene: 5. Germline V CDR1 and CDR2: MNHEY, SVGAGI. In DNA, the CDR3 is TGTGCCAGCAGAACGGACAGGACCAATCAGCCCCAGCATTTT. Translation gives CASRTDRTNQPQHF.

The gene calls are TRBV10-3 and TRBJ1-3; D may be TRBD1 (5 bases). Trimming removed 4 bases at V and 0 bases at J, with 10 bases between. CDR1 ENHRY and CDR2 SYGVKD come from the germline V gene. The CDR3 covers 15 residues. CDR3 sequence: CAISAGRDSGNTIYF. The DNA of the CDR3 is TGTGCCATCAGTGCCGGCAGGGACTCTGGAAACACCATATATTTT.

V and J are TRBV4-1 and TRBJ2-7, with a tentative D call TRBD2 (5 bases). CDR3 length: 14 amino acids. Germline loops: CDR1 MGHRA, CDR2 YSYEKL. Trimming took 2 bases from V and 7 from J, leaving 15 bases between them. CDR3 sequence: CASSQPERAGEQYF. The DNA of the CDR3 is TGCGCCAGCAGCCAACCCGAGAGGGCAGGAGAGCAGTACTTC.

The chain employs TRBV27 and TRBJ1-4; TRBD1 is a possible D gene (6 bases). The germline V gene encodes CDR1 MNHEY and CDR2 SMNVEV (reference sequence). Trimming took off 8 bases at V and 0 bases at J, with 10 bases between the two ends. The CDR3 runs to 14 residues. CDR3 region: CASSRTATNEKLFF. The DNA of the CDR3 is TGTGCCAGCTCGAGGACAGCAACTAATGAAAAACTGTTTTTT.

This rearrangement joins TRBV19 to TRBJ2-3; a possible D gene is TRBD2 (5 bases). Per germline, CDR1 LNHDA and CDR2 SQIVND (reference sequence). The CDR3 length is 15 residues. V was pared by 3 bases and J by 0 bases, with 10 bases between. CDR3 DNA sequence: TGTGCCAGTAGTATTTGGAGGTCCAGCACAGATACGCAGTATTTT. This codes for CASSIWRSSTDTQYF.

The chain uses TRBV5-1 and TRBJ2-1; possible D gene TRBD2, 6 bases. Trimming stripped 0 bases from V and 6 bases from J, with 10 bases between. CDR3 length: 14 residues. Per the germline V gene, CDR1 is SGHRS and CDR2 is YFSETQ. CDR3 in amino acids: CASSLGLVGNEQFF. CDR3 sequence (DNA): TGCGCCAGCAGCTTGGGACTAGTCGGCAATGAGCAGTTCTTC.

This chain's CDR3 is CASSLRAAYGYTF. In nucleotides, the CDR3 is TGTGCCAGCAGTTTGAGGGCAGCTTATGGCTACACCTTC. The chain combines TRBV12-3 or TRBV12-4 with TRBJ1-2; D is unclear. Deletions cut 3 bases from V and 5 bases from J, with 10 bases between. This CDR3 is built from 13 residues.

The V gene is TRBV6-5, the J gene TRBJ2-7; D remains unclear. The CDR3 loop spans 14 amino acids. With 0 bases removed from V and 3 bases from J, the gap between germline ends came to 9 bases. Germline V CDR1 and CDR2: MNHEY, SVGAGI. In DNA form, the CDR3 reads TGTGCCAGCAGTTACTCGAACAGAAACTACGAGCAGTACTTC. This sequence encodes CASSYSNRNYEQYF.

This chain links TRBV12-3 or TRBV12-4 with TRBJ2-7, with TRBD1 as a possible D gene (5 bases). The CDR3 is 12 residues long. Trimming cost V 6 bases and J 5 bases, with 11 bases left between them. In DNA form, the CDR3 reads TGTGCCAGCAGCCGCCTGGGGCACGAGCAGTACTTC. Amino acids: CASSRLGHEQYF.

This chain joins TRBV7-8 and TRBJ2-7; 8 nucleotides agree with TRBD1. The CDR3 spans 16 residues. Germline V CDR1 and CDR2: SGHVS, FQNEAQ. After removal of 2 bases from V and 7 bases from J, the junction contained 13 bases not matched to a gene. CDR3 region: CASSLNLWQGAREQYF. In DNA, the CDR3 is TGTGCCAGCAGCTTAAATTTATGGCAGGGGGCGCGGGAGCAGTACTTC.